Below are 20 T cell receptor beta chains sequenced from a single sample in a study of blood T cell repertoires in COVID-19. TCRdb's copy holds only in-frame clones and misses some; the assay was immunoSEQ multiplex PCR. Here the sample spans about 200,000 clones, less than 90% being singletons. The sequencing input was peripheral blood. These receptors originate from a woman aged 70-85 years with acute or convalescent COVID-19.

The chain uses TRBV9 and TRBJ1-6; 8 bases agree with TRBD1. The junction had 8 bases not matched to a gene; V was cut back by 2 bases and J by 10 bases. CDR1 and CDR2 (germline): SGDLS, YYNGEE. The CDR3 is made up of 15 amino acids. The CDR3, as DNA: TGTGCCAGCAGCGTGGCGGACAGGGTAAAATCACCCCTCCACTTT. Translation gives CASSVADRVKSPLHF.

The CDR3 loop reads CASSPTGFKETQYF. Written as DNA, the CDR3 is TGCGCCAGCAGCCCCACCGGTTTTAAAGAGACCCAGTACTTC. J is TRBJ2-5 and V is TRBV5-1; D remains ambiguous. Per germline, CDR1 SGHRS and CDR2 YFSETQ. The CDR3 runs 14 residues. V was cut by 4 bases and J by 3 bases, with 13 bases left in between.

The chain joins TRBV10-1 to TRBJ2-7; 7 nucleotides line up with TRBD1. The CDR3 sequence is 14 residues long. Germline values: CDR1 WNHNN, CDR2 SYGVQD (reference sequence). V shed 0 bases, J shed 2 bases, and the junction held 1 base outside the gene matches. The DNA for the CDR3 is TGCGCCAGCAGTGAGTCGACAGGGACCTACGAGCAGTACTTC. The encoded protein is CASSESTGTYEQYF.

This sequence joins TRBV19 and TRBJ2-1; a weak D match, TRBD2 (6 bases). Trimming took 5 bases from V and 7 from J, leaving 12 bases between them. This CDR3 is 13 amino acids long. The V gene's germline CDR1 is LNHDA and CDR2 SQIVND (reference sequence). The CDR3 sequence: CASSRSSVNEQFF. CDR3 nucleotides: TGTGCCAGTAGTCGGTCTAGCGTTAATGAGCAGTTCTTC.

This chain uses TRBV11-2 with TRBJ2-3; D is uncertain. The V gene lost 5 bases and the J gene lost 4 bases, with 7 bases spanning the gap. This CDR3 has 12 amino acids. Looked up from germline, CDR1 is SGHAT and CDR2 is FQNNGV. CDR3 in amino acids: CASSVTADTQYF. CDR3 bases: TGTGCCAGCAGCGTAACGGCAGATACGCAGTATTTT.

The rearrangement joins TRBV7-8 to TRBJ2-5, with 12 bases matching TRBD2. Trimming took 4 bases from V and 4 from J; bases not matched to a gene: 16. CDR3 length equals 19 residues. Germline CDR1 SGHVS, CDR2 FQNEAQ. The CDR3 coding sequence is TGTGCCAGCAGCTCAGTCCGTGGGACTAGCGGGCGGCCAGGAGAGACCCAGTACTTC. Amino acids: CASSSVRGTSGRPGETQYF. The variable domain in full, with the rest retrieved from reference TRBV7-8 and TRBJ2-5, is GAGVSQSPRYKVAKRGQDVALRCDPISGHVSLFWYQQALGQGPEFLTYFQNEAQLDKSGLPSDRFFAERPEGSVSTLKIQRTQQEDSAVYLCASSSVRGTSGRPGETQYFGPGTRLLVL.

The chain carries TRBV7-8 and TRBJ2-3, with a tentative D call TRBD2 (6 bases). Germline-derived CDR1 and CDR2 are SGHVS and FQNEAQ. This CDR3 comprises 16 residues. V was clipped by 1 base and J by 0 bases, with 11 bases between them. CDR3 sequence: CASSLVGGPSTDTQYF. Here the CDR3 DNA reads TGTGCCAGCAGCTTAGTCGGGGGACCTAGCACAGATACGCAGTATTTT.

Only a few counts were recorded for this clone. The CDR3 protein is CASTSTGFYNEQFF. The DNA for the CDR3 is TGTGCCAGCACCTCGACAGGGTTCTACAATGAGCAGTTCTTC. This sequence joins TRBV11-3 and TRBJ2-1, with 7 bases lining up with TRBD1. CDR1 SGHNT and CDR2 YENEEA come from the germline V gene. The J segment lost 3 bases and the V segment lost 7 bases, leaving 6 bases of the junction unmatched. The CDR3 is 14 amino acids. The full variable domain, with the rest looked up from reference TRBV11-3 and TRBJ2-1, is EAGVVQSPRYKIIEKKQPVAFWCNPISGHNTLYWYLQNLGQGPELLIRYENEEAVDDSQLPKDRFSAERLKGVDSTLKIQPAELGDSAVYLCASTSTGFYNEQFFGPGTRLTVL.

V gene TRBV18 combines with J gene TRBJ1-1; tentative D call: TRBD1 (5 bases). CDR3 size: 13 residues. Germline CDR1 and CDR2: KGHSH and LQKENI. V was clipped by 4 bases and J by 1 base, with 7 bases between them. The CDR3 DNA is TGTGCCAGCTCACTTCAGGGGAACACTGAAGCTTTCTTT. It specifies CASSLQGNTEAFF.

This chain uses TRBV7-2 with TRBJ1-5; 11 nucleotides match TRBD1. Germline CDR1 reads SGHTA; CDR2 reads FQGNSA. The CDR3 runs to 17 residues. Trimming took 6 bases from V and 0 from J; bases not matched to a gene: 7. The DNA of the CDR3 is TGTGCCAGCAGTGCGGACAGGGGGCCTTATAGCAATCAGCCCCAGCATTTT. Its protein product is CASSADRGPYSNQPQHF.

CDR3 DNA sequence: TGTGCCAGCAGCTCAGAACCGGGGACAAAGAGCAATCAGCCCCAGCATTTT. Its translation: CASSSEPGTKSNQPQHF. V and J are TRBV7-6 and TRBJ1-5; D perhaps matches TRBD1 (6 bases). V lost 4 bases, J lost 1 base, and 17 bases lay in between. Germline CDR1 SGHVS, CDR2 FNYEAQ. This CDR3 has 17 residues.

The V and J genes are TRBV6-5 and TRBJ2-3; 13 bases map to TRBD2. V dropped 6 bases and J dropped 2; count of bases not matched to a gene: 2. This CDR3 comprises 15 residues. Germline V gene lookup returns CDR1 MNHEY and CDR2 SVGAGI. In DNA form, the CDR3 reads TGTGCCAGCAGGGGACTAGCGGGATACACAGATACGCAGTATTTT. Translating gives CASRGLAGYTDTQYF.

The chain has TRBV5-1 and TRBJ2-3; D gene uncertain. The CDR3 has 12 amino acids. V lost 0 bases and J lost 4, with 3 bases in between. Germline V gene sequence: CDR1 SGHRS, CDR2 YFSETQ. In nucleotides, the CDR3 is TGCGCCAGCAGCTTGGCCTCAGATACGCAGTATTTT. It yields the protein CASSLASDTQYF.

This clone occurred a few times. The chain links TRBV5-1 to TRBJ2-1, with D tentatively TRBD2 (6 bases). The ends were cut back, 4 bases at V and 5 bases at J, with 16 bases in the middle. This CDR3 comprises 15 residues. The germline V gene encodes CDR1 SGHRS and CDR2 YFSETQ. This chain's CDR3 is CASSPTAGRDNEQFF. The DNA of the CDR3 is TGCGCCAGCAGCCCCACCGCGGGGAGAGACAATGAGCAGTTCTTC.

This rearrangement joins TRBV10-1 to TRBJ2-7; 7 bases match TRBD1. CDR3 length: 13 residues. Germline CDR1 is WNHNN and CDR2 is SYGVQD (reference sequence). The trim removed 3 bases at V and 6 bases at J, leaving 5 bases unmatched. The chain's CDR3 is CASSDSTGREQYF. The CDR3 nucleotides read TGCGCCAGCAGTGACTCGACAGGGCGCGAGCAGTACTTC.

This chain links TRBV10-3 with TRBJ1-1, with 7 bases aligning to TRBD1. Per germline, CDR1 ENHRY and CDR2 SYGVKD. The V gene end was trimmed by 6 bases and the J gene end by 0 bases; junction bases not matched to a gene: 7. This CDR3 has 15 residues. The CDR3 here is CAISTGTDMNTEAFF. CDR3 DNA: TGTGCCATCAGCACTGGGACAGACATGAACACTGAAGCTTTCTTT.

CDR3 in DNA: TGTGCCAGCAGCTTTAACAGCTTACTCGGGAGAGGGGAGCTGTTTTTT. Protein: CASSFNSLLGRGELFF. The chain joins TRBV5-8 to TRBJ2-2, with D possibly matching TRBD2 (6 bases). Germline CDR1 and CDR2: SGHTS and YDEGEE. The germline V and J ends were trimmed by 2 bases and 8 bases, with 19 bases remaining between them. This CDR3 is built from 16 residues.

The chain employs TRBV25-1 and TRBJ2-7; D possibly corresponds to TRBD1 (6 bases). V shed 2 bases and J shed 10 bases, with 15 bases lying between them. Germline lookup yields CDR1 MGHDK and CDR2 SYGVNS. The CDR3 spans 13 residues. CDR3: CASSEVDSLSQYF. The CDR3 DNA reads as TGTGCCAGCAGTGAAGTGGACAGCCTGAGTCAGTACTTC.

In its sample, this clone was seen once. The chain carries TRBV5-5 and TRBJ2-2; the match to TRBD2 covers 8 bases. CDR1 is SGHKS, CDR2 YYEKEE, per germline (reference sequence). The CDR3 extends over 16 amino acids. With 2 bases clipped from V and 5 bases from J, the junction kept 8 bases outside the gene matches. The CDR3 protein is CASSFIAGSGTGELFF. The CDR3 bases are TGTGCCAGCAGCTTTATAGCGGGATCAGGAACCGGGGAGCTGTTTTTT.

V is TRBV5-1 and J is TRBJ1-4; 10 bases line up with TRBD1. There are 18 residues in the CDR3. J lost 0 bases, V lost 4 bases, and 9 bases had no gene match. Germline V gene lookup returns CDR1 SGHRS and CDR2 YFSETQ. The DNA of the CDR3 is TGCGCCAGCAGCCCAAGAGGGACAGGGGTCCCAACTAATGAAAAACTGTTTTTT. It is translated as CASSPRGTGVPTNEKLFF.